Given below is one TCR beta chain in context. Its antigen has not been determined. The input lacks base qualities; no much larger clone sits a single base away. The data were obtained in a study of early T cells in non-severe SARS-CoV-2 infection (dated by TCRdb to the early 2020s). With respect to the entire study: TCR sequencing used bulk RNA from unsorted whole blood, so alpha and beta chains could not be paired.

V loses 5 bases of germline sequence and J loses 7 bases, and the interval between the two ends is 18 bases. CDR1 is given as KGHSH and CDR2 as LQKENI, both from the germline V gene. The CDR3 measures 15 amino acids from cysteine to phenylalanine. Of all the DNA, just the CDR3 is kept, 45 bases in frame from base 1. The research as a whole found: VDJdb matching was skewed toward anti-spike CD8 responses and likely underestimated virus-specific expansions by missing private and CD4 specificities.

A case-control design nested within a healthcare worker cohort in London, UK, was used, with weekly nasopharyngeal swab PCR tests and blood sampling performed. Healthcare workers were enrolled in the week of the UK lockdown, from 23 to 31 March 2020, and were followed every week for up to roughly 16 weeks. Library method: 5' RACE. This sample was sequenced with a NextSeq 500. To correct for sequencing error and PCR bias, the TCR library protocol tagged individual cDNA molecules with unique molecular identifiers. Sequencing covered both TCR alpha and beta chains, and within each sample the abundances of alpha and beta sequences were tightly co-correlated. The original methods were these. V gene, J gene and CDR3 annotation of TCR sequences was performed with Decombinator V4. TCRs were defined as expanded if a significant change between any two time points was detected under a Poisson model with p below 0.0001. TCR abundances were normalised to the total number of TCRs sequenced in each sample and reported as counts per million. TRAV1-2 paired with TRAJ12, TRAJ20 or TRAJ33 defined MAIT TCRs, while TRAV10 paired with TRAJ18 defined iNKT TCRs. VDJdb, accessed 1 November 2021, was searched for CMV, EBV and SARS-CoV-2 annotated TCRs, with TCRs annotated for multiple antigens excluded. Using fastp trimming at Q25 and MiXCR clonotype assembly, TCRdb reanalyzed the public sequencing data and kept in-frame beta chains. One record per CDR3 amino acid sequence lists the most common genes and DNA. TCRdb, rather than the study authors, made the V and J calls. A total of 10,000 to 13,000 distinct CDR3 sequences appear in this sample, around 4.9% of them only once. The top ten constitute approximately 9.6% of the sample.

The source of this sequence is an adult who was a healthcare worker with PCR-confirmed SARS-CoV-2 infection or an uninfected control (not recorded which). The chain employs TRBV18 and TRBJ1-5; TRBD1 is possibly the D segment (6 matching bases). The sample taken for sequencing was whole blood. The nucleotides are TGTGCCAGCTCATACTCCCAGGGGCTCGACCAGCCCCAGCATTTT. Its amino acids are CASSYSQGLDQPQHF.